These T cell receptor beta chains were read from a single sample in a study of blood T cell repertoires in COVID-19. Here immunoSEQ multiplex PCR was the method, and the copy in TCRdb shows in-frame clones only, minus some. The sample yields about 320,000 clones, approximately 85% seen once. The sequenced material came from peripheral blood. The receptors were sampled from a human donor in a cohort sampled during active COVID-19. CDR3s include the opening cysteine and the closing phenylalanine or tryptophan. A D gene is named only where the DNA matches it firmly. Expanded clones are given a class, and other clones once, few, many or no size at all.

V	size	J	D	DNA	CDR3
TRBV5-8	NA	TRBJ1-1	NA	TGTGCCAGCAGCTTAGATCAGGGCACTGAAGCTTTCTTT	CASSLDQGTEAFF
TRBV5-6	NA	TRBJ2-2	NA	TGTGCCAGCAGCCGAGGTACCGGGGAGCTGTTTTTT	CASSRGTGELFF
TRBV19	NA	TRBJ1-1	NA	TGTGCCAGTAGTATTTATTGGACAGCGATCTCAAGGGACACTGAAGCTTTCTTT	CASSIYWTAISRDTEAFF
TRBV6-2/TRBV6-3	NA	TRBJ2-7	TRBD1	TGTGCCAGCAGTGACAGGGTCTACGAGCAGTACTTC	CASSDRVYEQYF
TRBV6-5	NA	TRBJ2-2	NA	TGTGCCAGCAGTAAGGGGTTCGGGGAGCTGTTTTTT	CASSKGFGELFF
TRBV19	once	TRBJ1-5	TRBD1	TGTGCCAGTACCAACGGACAGGGAGTTGCGCCCCAGCATTTT	CASTNGQGVAPQHF
TRBV30	NA	TRBJ2-1	TRBD2	TGTGCCTGGAGTACTATCGGGGGGTTCAGGAATGAGCAGTTCTTC	CAWSTIGGFRNEQFF
TRBV7-2	NA	TRBJ1-1	NA	TGTGCCAGCAGCTCTCTTCTACCGAACACTGAAGCTTTCTTT	CASSSLLPNTEAFF
TRBV10-3	NA	TRBJ2-1	TRBD1	TGTGCCATCAGACAAACAGGGGGCTCCTACAATGAGCAGTTCTTC	CAIRQTGGSYNEQFF
TRBV7-2	NA	TRBJ1-1	NA	TGTGCCAGCAGCTTAATATCGACAGGGAACACTGAAGCTTTCTTT	CASSLISTGNTEAFF
TRBV7-8	NA	TRBJ1-4	TRBD1	TGTGCCAGCACCTCGACTAGACCGGGACAGGGGGCGCGGAATGAAAAACTGTTTTTT	CASTSTRPGQGARNEKLFF
TRBV12-3/TRBV12-4	NA	TRBJ1-5	NA	TGTGCCAGCAGTACAGAGAGCAATCAGCCCCAGCATTTT	CASSTESNQPQHF
TRBV30	NA	TRBJ1-1	NA	TGTGCCTACACACAGGTCCCCCTCAACACTGAAGCTTTCTTT	CAYTQVPLNTEAFF
TRBV10-1	NA	TRBJ2-5	NA	TGCGCCAGCGCCGGGGAGAGGTCCCAAGAGACCCAGTACTTC	CASAGERSQETQYF
TRBV5-1	once	TRBJ2-7	TRBD2	TGCGCCAGCAGCTTGGCTAGCGGCTACGAGCAGTACTTC	CASSLASGYEQYF
TRBV19	NA	TRBJ2-1	TRBD2	TGTGCCAGTAGTTACGCGGGGGGGCCGATCTATGAGCAGTTCTTC	CASSYAGGPIYEQFF
TRBV2	NA	TRBJ1-3	NA	TGTGCCAACCGACTCCAACCCTCCTCTGGAAACACCATATATTTT	CANRLQPSSGNTIYF
TRBV25-1	NA	TRBJ2-3	TRBD2	TGTGCCAGCAGTGGGGCCTGGGCTAGCGGATACCTCACAGATACGCAGTATTTT	CASSGAWASGYLTDTQYF
TRBV15	NA	TRBJ1-2	NA	TGTGCCACCAGCCAAGACAGGACCTACTATGGCTACACCTTC	CATSQDRTYYGYTF
TRBV5-6	NA	TRBJ1-2	NA	TGTGCCAGCAGACGGACAGTAGACTATGTCTACACCTTC	CASRRTVDYVYTF
TRBV30	NA	TRBJ1-6	NA	TGTGCCTGGAGTGGCTTAACCCCCGGACAAGATTCACCCCTCCACTTT	CAWSGLTPGQDSPLHF
TRBV7-8	NA	TRBJ1-2	NA	TGTGCCAGCAGCTTAACTATTCTTGCTGATGGCTACACCTTC	CASSLTILADGYTF
TRBV6-5	NA	TRBJ2-3	NA	TGTGCCAGCAGTTACTCGAGAATAGCAACAGATACGCAGTATTTT	CASSYSRIATDTQYF
TRBV15	NA	TRBJ2-7	NA	TGTGCCACCAGCAGAGACGGTGGGAGCTCCTACGAGCAGTACTTC	CATSRDGGSSYEQYF
TRBV19	NA	TRBJ1-3	TRBD1	TGTGCCAGCACCTTCGGAGACAGGGCGCTTGAGAGAAACACCATATATTTT	CASTFGDRALERNTIYF
TRBV5-1	NA	TRBJ1-4	NA	TGCGCCAGCGCCATCCAGGGTTTGTTTGAAAAACTGTTTTTT	CASAIQGLFEKLFF
TRBV24-1	NA	TRBJ2-2	NA	TGTGCCACCAGTCCGGGACAGAACACCGGGGAGCTGTTTTTT	CATSPGQNTGELFF
TRBV15	NA	TRBJ1-2	TRBD1	TGTGCCACCAGCAGAGAGTCAGGGGGATACGGCTACACCTTC	CATSRESGGYGYTF
TRBV5-1	NA	TRBJ1-4	TRBD1	TGCGCCAGCAGCCCACGGGACAGCCAAAATGAAAAACTGTTTTTT	CASSPRDSQNEKLFF
TRBV4-1	NA	TRBJ1-4	TRBD1	TGCGCCAGCAGCCAAGACGGCAGGGGGCGAACTAATGAAAAACTGTTTTTT	CASSQDGRGRTNEKLFF
TRBV12-3/TRBV12-4	NA	TRBJ1-2	NA	TGTGCCAGCAGATCAGGGCACCAGGGCGGCTACACCTTC	CASRSGHQGGYTF
TRBV10-3	NA	TRBJ2-1	NA	TGTGCCATCAGTGCTGGCGGGGCCAACAATGAGCAGTTCTTC	CAISAGGANNEQFF
TRBV19	NA	TRBJ2-7	NA	TGTGCCAGTAGTTCGGTAGCGGTAACCTACGAGCAGTACTTC	CASSSVAVTYEQYF
TRBV29-1	NA	TRBJ2-7	TRBD1	TGCAGCGTAGTTAGTTTCGGGACAGGCTACGAGCAGTACTTC	CSVVSFGTGYEQYF
TRBV29-1	NA	TRBJ2-6	NA	TGCAGCGTTGGGATCTACAGGTCTGGGGCCAACGTCCTGACTTTC	CSVGIYRSGANVLTF
TRBV7-9	NA	TRBJ1-5	TRBD1	TGTGCCAGCAGCTACGCCGGGACAGAAAATCAGCCCCAGCATTTT	CASSYAGTENQPQHF
TRBV24-1	NA	TRBJ2-2	NA	TGTGCCACCAGTGACACAGGTTTGAACACCGGGGAGCTGTTTTTT	CATSDTGLNTGELFF
TRBV6-5	NA	TRBJ2-2	NA	TGTGCCAGCAGTTACTCGTCCAGCCAGGCCGGGGAGCTGTTTTTT	CASSYSSSQAGELFF
TRBV28	few	TRBJ2-7	TRBD1	TGTGCCAGCAGCCTTCCGGGACAGGGTTCCTACGAGCAGTACTTC	CASSLPGQGSYEQYF
TRBV5-1	NA	TRBJ2-2	NA	TGCGCCAGCCTTAAGGGGTCCCCCGGGGAGCTGTTTTTT	CASLKGSPGELFF
TRBV24-1	NA	TRBJ2-1	TRBD1	TGTGCCACCAGTGACCCGACAGGGGGTAAAGATGAGCAGTTCTTC	CATSDPTGGKDEQFF
TRBV24-1	NA	TRBJ1-2	TRBD1	TGTGCCACCAGTACCCGACAGGGAGCTAACTATGGCTACACCTTC	CATSTRQGANYGYTF
TRBV29-1	NA	TRBJ1-5	TRBD1	TGCAGCGTTTCACAGGGGAATCAGCCCCAGCATTTT	CSVSQGNQPQHF
TRBV10-3	NA	TRBJ1-5	NA	TGTGCCATCAGTGCGGGGGACGGGTATCAGCCCCAGCATTTT	CAISAGDGYQPQHF
TRBV2	many	TRBJ1-2	TRBD1	TGTGCCAGCATTTATTCGGGGACAGGGCCTTATGGCTACACCTTC	CASIYSGTGPYGYTF
TRBV29-1	NA	TRBJ1-4	TRBD1	TGCAGCGTTGGGGGTGGGACAGGGGCGGATGAAAAACTGTTTTTT	CSVGGGTGADEKLFF
TRBV11-2	NA	TRBJ1-4	NA	TGTGCCAGCAGCTCCCCCCAGGCAACTAATGAAAAACTGTTTTTT	CASSSPQATNEKLFF
TRBV18	NA	TRBJ1-1	TRBD1	TGTGCCAGCTCACCTCTGACGGGACAGTCGAACACTGAAGCTTTCTTT	CASSPLTGQSNTEAFF
TRBV14	NA	TRBJ1-6	NA	TGTGCCAGCAGCCAAGATCCAGCGGGTTCCTATAATTCACCCCTCCACTTT	CASSQDPAGSYNSPLHF
TRBV6-1	NA	TRBJ1-2	NA	TGTGCCAGCAGTGAAGACGCGGGGGGCGGCTATGGCTACACCTTC	CASSEDAGGGYGYTF
TRBV12-3/TRBV12-4	NA	TRBJ1-1	NA	TGTGCCAGCAGTTCTCGGGGAGAAGCTTTCTTT	CASSSRGEAFF